This TCR beta chain was sequenced in a study of T-cell reconstitution after alpha-beta-depleted transplantation in children (dated by TCRdb to the mid-2010s). Describing the broader study: Using TCR repertoire profiling, the study followed T-cell immune reconstitution in a quantitative way in children after TCRalphabeta/CD19-depleted allogeneic hematopoietic cell transplantation.

At least ten counts were recorded for this clonotype. Its antigen is currently not known. Qualities for individual bases were not recorded, and no much larger clone is one base off. Taken from the germline V gene (reference sequence), the CDR1 and CDR2 loops are SEHNR and FQNEAQ. Here V drops 6 bases and J drops 6 bases, and the junction holds 10 bases not matched to any gene. From the cysteine through the phenylalanine, the CDR3 covers 15 amino acids. Only CDR3 DNA remains: 45 bases, in frame from the first base. The library was obtained by PCR. Sequencing instrument: Illumina HiSeq 2500. Molecular barcoding was employed in the preparation of TCR libraries, with unique molecular identifiers being used to normalize TCRbeta repertoire quantification. Using fastp trimming at Q25 and MiXCR clonotype assembly, TCRdb reanalyzed the public sequencing data and kept in-frame beta chains. Every CDR3 protein is listed once, alongside the most common genes and DNA of its rows. The sample contains about 870,000 distinct CDR3 sequences, roughly 15% of them found a single time. Roughly 5% of the sample goes to the ten largest clones.

Beyond this particular receptor, the publication reports: In some patients, the high TCRbeta diversity seen at day 60 was put down to recipient T cells and intrathymic progenitors that had survived conditioning. Hyperexpanded clone frequencies declined over subsequent months; after one year, T-cell counts and TCRbeta diversity were mostly attributed to newly produced T cells. The apparently early alphabetaT-cell count recovery about two months after transplant was reportedly dependent on only several hundred rapidly expanded clones derived from non-depleted graft cells.

In light of the paper, this sample's treatment or condition label describes: allogeneic hematopoietic cell transplantation with graft depleted of TCRalphabeta T cells and CD19 B cells. The children who served as transplant recipients had been given grafts of TCRalphabeta/CD19-depleted allogeneic hematopoietic cells. The sequence derives from a male patient younger than 18 who had a stem cell transplant for acute lymphoblastic leukemia, so the T cells may come from the graft donor. The V and J genes are TRBV7-9 and TRBJ2-1; TRBD2 fits 8 bases in the junction. The material sequenced was PBMCs, mostly from graft donor cells, taken 360 days after TCRalphabeta/CD19-depleted stem cell transplant. The nucleotide sequence reads TGTGCCAGCAGTCCGACTAGCGTGTTCGGCAATGAGCAGTTCTTC. Translated, it gives CASSPTSVFGNEQFF.